These 7 T cell receptor beta chains were all obtained from the same sample, sequenced in a study of cytomegalovirus exposure and HLA in healthy donors. PCR used 60 Vbeta primers and 13 Jbeta primers. Data came from immunoSEQ multiplex PCR; TCRdb stores just in-frame clones and leaves some out. Here the sample spans more than 200,000 clones, about 83% being singletons. The sequencing sample was made of PBMCs. Every receptor here comes from a girl aged 10 to 17 in good health and CMV-seronegative.

CDR3 in amino acids: CASSLGTTGEAYEQYF. The DNA of the CDR3 is TGTGCCAGCAGTTTAGGGACGACAGGGGAAGCCTACGAGCAGTACTTC. The V gene is TRBV28, the J gene TRBJ2-7, with 8 bases fitting TRBD1. V was pared by 2 bases and J by 2 bases, with 8 bases of the junction left unmatched. Germline lookup yields CDR1 MDHEN and CDR2 SYDVKM. There are 16 residues in the CDR3.

This clone was detected once. The CDR3 DNA sequence: TGTGCCAGCAAGAGGGACAGACCCTCCTACAATGAGCAGTTCTTC. This sequence encodes CASKRDRPSYNEQFF. The chain joins TRBV2 to TRBJ2-1, with 7 bases fitting TRBD1. The V gene end was trimmed by 7 bases and the J gene end by 0 bases; junction bases not matched to a gene: 6. Germline V gene sequence: CDR1 SNHLY, CDR2 FYNNEI. The length of the CDR3 is 15 residues.

The chain uses TRBV29-1 and TRBJ2-3; 10 nucleotides agree with TRBD2. The CDR3 is 11 residues long. Trimming removed 4 bases from V and 11 bases from J; junction bases left unmatched: 3. CDR1 and CDR2 from the germline V gene are SQVTM and ANQGSEA. This chain's CDR3 is CSVASGREQYF. CDR3 DNA sequence: TGCAGCGTTGCTAGCGGGAGAGAGCAGTATTTT.

The chain carries TRBV19 and TRBJ2-1, with D uncertain. The ends were cut back, 3 bases at V and 6 bases at J, with 15 bases in the middle. The CDR3 runs to 15 residues. The germline CDR1 and CDR2 sequences are LNHDA and SQIVND (reference sequence). CDR3 region: CASSILPADFNEQFF. The CDR3, as DNA: TGTGCCAGTAGTATCCTACCGGCGGATTTCAATGAGCAGTTCTTC.

The chain links TRBV7-2 to TRBJ1-2, with 7 bases identical to TRBD1. V shed 5 bases and J 1 base; nucleotides not matched to a gene: 16. From germline, CDR1 is SGHTA and CDR2 FQGNSA. The CDR3 is made up of 18 amino acids. The CDR3 DNA is TGTGCCAGCAGCACGGCCTCCAGGGGGTCCTATGGTAACTATGGCTACACCTTC. It yields the protein CASSTASRGSYGNYGYTF.

The rearrangement links TRBV28 to TRBJ2-3; the D is unclear. V lost 2 bases to trimming and J lost 2 bases, with 8 bases between them. Germline CDR1 and CDR2: MDHEN and SYDVKM. This CDR3 spans 14 amino acids. CDR3 sequence reads: CASSLQAHTDTQYF. For the CDR3, the DNA is TGTGCCAGCAGTTTACAGGCCCACACAGATACGCAGTATTTT.

The chain is built from TRBV2 and TRBJ1-2; a weak D match, TRBD1 (6 bases). This CDR3 is 13 amino acids long. From germline, CDR1 is SNHLY and CDR2 FYNNEI. The V and J ends lost 5 bases and 5 bases respectively, with 12 bases between them. The DNA for the CDR3 is TGTGCCAGCAGTTCAGGGGAACCTTATGGCTACACCTTC. Amino acid sequence: CASSSGEPYGYTF.